A selection of T cell receptor beta chains follows, all from one sample in a study of blood T cell repertoires in COVID-19. The method was immunoSEQ multiplex PCR; TCRdb's version includes in-frame clones alone and lacks a portion of them. Of about 60,000 clones listed, around nine tenths are singletons. Sequencing input: peripheral blood. These receptors were collected from a human donor with active COVID-19. The donor label of this sample is uncertain. Each CDR3 is given with its conserved first and last residue. The D gene is left open where the match is weak. Clone size is shown for a subset of rows, as once, few, many or a class of expanded clone.

d_call j_call v_call clone_size cdr3_aa cdr3_nt
TRBD1 TRBJ1-2 TRBV5-4 NA CASSLGGAGGSFGYTF TGTGCCAGCAGCTTGGGTGGTGCAGGGGGCAGTTTTGGCTACACCTTC
TRBD1 TRBJ2-7 TRBV29-1 NA CSVESGQSYEQYF TGCAGCGTTGAGTCGGGACAGTCCTACGAGCAGTACTTC
NA TRBJ2-6 TRBV9 NA CASSVGGAGANVLTF TGTGCCAGCAGCGTAGGGGGGGCTGGGGCCAACGTCCTGACTTTC
NA TRBJ2-3 TRBV19 NA CASSVTGTDTQYF TGTGCCAGTAGTGTTACAGGGACAGATACGCAGTATTTT
NA TRBJ1-2 TRBV4-1 NA CASSHARENYYGYTF TGCGCCAGCAGCCACGCCCGGGAAAACTACTATGGCTACACCTTC
TRBD1 TRBJ2-7 TRBV27 few CASSLGQGQHEQYF TGTGCCAGCAGTTTAGGACAGGGACAGCACGAGCAGTACTTC
TRBD1 TRBJ1-1 TRBV4-1 NA CASSQANRGDTEAFF TGCGCCAGCAGCCAGGCCAACAGGGGGGATACTGAAGCTTTCTTT
TRBD1 TRBJ2-1 TRBV19 once CASSKAGTGDEQFF TGTGCCAGTAGTAAAGCCGGGACAGGGGATGAGCAGTTCTTC
NA TRBJ1-2 TRBV27 NA CASSLGGTNGYTF TGTGCCAGCAGTTTGGGGGGAACTAATGGCTACACCTTC
TRBD1 TRBJ1-3 TRBV27 many CASSSLRDRVKNTIYF TGTGCCAGCAGTTCCCTCCGGGACAGGGTGAAGAACACCATATATTTT
TRBD1 TRBJ1-1 TRBV6-5 NA CASSLDRGKTEAFF TGTGCCAGCAGTCTGGACAGGGGGAAAACTGAAGCTTTCTTT
NA TRBJ1-2 TRBV6-6 NA CASSSANGAGYTF TGTGCCAGCAGCTCCGCGAACGGTGCTGGCTACACCTTC
TRBD2 TRBJ2-7 TRBV27 NA CASSSLALAEYEQYF TGTGCCAGCAGTTCCCTCGCCCTAGCGGAGTACGAGCAGTACTTC
NA TRBJ1-1 TRBV2 once CASRGALGEAFF TGTGCCAGCCGCGGAGCCTTAGGTGAAGCTTTCTTT
TRBD2 TRBJ2-1 TRBV7-8 NA CASSRGGSGGREQFF TGTGCCAGCAGCCGAGGGGGTAGCGGGGGCCGGGAGCAGTTCTTC
TRBD2 TRBJ2-1 TRBV7-2 NA CASSLNPGLAMYEQFF TGTGCCAGCAGCTTAAACCCGGGACTAGCCATGTATGAGCAGTTCTTC
NA TRBJ2-3 TRBV7-2 NA CASSLRNGRRPTDTQYF TGTGCCAGCAGCTTGAGGAATGGCCGGCGACCCACAGATACGCAGTATTTT
NA TRBJ1-4 TRBV18 NA CASSPEQVATNEKLFF TGTGCCAGCTCACCCGAGCAGGTAGCAACTAATGAAAAACTGTTTTTT
NA TRBJ1-1 TRBV12-3/TRBV12-4 NA CASRLTANTEAFF TGTGCCAGCAGGCTGACAGCGAACACTGAAGCTTTCTTT
TRBD1 TRBJ1-1 TRBV5-1 NA CASSLQGGVGTEAFF TGCGCCAGCAGCTTACAGGGGGGCGTGGGCACTGAAGCTTTCTTT
NA TRBJ1-1 TRBV6-5 few CASSPTGYTEAFF TGTGCCAGCAGCCCAACGGGGTACACTGAAGCTTTCTTT
NA TRBJ2-7 TRBV11-3 NA CASSLDPREQYF TGTGCCAGCAGCTTAGATCCCCGCGAGCAGTACTTC
TRBD1 TRBJ2-7 TRBV16 NA CASSPGQGASEQYF TGTGCCAGCAGTCCGGGACAGGGGGCGTCTGAGCAGTACTTC
NA TRBJ2-7 TRBV5-1 once CASSLEEGRSYEQYF TGCGCCAGCAGCTTGGAGGAGGGGAGGTCTTACGAGCAGTACTTC
NA TRBJ1-2 TRBV9 NA CASSEGLLYGYTF TGTGCCAGCAGCGAGGGGCTACTCTATGGCTACACCTTC
TRBD1 TRBJ1-1 TRBV6-5 NA CASSYSQGAGTEAFF TGTGCCAGCAGTTATTCACAGGGGGCAGGGACTGAAGCTTTCTTT
TRBD1 TRBJ1-2 TRBV7-9 NA CASSTPGQGAYGYTF TGTGCCAGCAGCACTCCGGGACAGGGGGCCTATGGCTACACCTTC
TRBD2 TRBJ2-3 TRBV7-8 NA CASSYTSGRMDTQYF TGTGCCAGCAGCTACACTAGCGGGAGGATGGATACGCAGTATTTT
TRBD2 TRBJ2-1 TRBV29-1 NA CSVNVGSGISYNEQFF TGCAGCGTTAATGTCGGTAGCGGGATTTCCTACAATGAGCAGTTCTTC
NA TRBJ1-3 TRBV4-3 once CASSQDQTGSGNTIYF TGCGCCAGCAGCCAAGATCAGACGGGCTCTGGAAACACCATATATTTT
NA TRBJ2-1 TRBV23-1 NA CASSQGRPSSYNEQFF TGCGCCAGCAGTCAAGGTCGCCCGAGCTCCTACAATGAGCAGTTCTTC
TRBD2 TRBJ2-2 TRBV7-9 NA CASSPRRGANTGELFF TGTGCCAGCAGCCCCAGGCGGGGGGCGAACACCGGGGAGCTGTTTTTT
TRBD2 TRBJ2-7 TRBV27 once CASSRSGGGNEQYF TGTGCCAGCAGCCGGTCGGGGGGAGGGAACGAGCAGTACTTC
NA TRBJ1-5 TRBV29-1 NA CSALSGNSNQPQHF TGCAGCGCTCTCTCGGGAAATAGCAATCAGCCCCAGCATTTT
TRBD1 TRBJ1-2 TRBV29-1 NA CSVRTGERYGYTF TGCAGCGTTAGGACAGGGGAACGGTATGGCTACACCTTC
NA TRBJ2-6 TRBV7-2 NA CASSLRGSGANVLTF TGTGCCAGCAGCTTGCGAGGCTCTGGGGCCAACGTCCTGACTTTC
TRBD1 TRBJ1-6 TRBV19 NA CASRLQGAGSPLHF TGTGCCAGTAGGTTACAGGGGGCCGGATCACCCCTCCACTTT
TRBD1 TRBJ2-3 TRBV11-2 NA CASSLQGVADTQYF TGTGCCAGCAGCTTACAGGGGGTAGCAGATACGCAGTATTTT
NA TRBJ1-1 TRBV7-9 once CASSLYLDSHTEAFF TGTGCCAGCAGCTTATATCTGGACAGTCACACTGAAGCTTTCTTT
NA TRBJ1-5 TRBV19 NA CASSIEEGGYQPQHF TGTGCCAGTAGTATAGAGGAAGGGGGTTATCAGCCCCAGCATTTT
TRBD1 TRBJ1-1 TRBV7-3 NA CASSLGQGDTEAFF TGTGCCAGCAGCCTGGGACAGGGGGACACTGAAGCTTTCTTT